Sequencing of this T cell receptor beta chain was carried out in a study of post-analysis software for immune sequencing data. Study details: Disease trajectories encompassed relapsing-remitting, secondary progressive and progressive-relapsing multiple sclerosis. Notes on the study in general: Under F measure analysis, samples from one preparation batch co-clustered strongly. In patients, five TRBV segments were more frequent than in controls, with TRBV5-6, TRBV5-1 and TRBV20-1 among them. Normalized Chao1 diversity was significantly reduced in patients versus controls.

This CDR3 comprises 17 residues. Germline loops: CDR1 DFQATT, CDR2 SNEGSKA (reference sequence). A note on this clonotype: Antigen unknown. One end of the junction fails to match germline, which may point to a read error.

TCR beta libraries were prepared from cDNA with unique molecular identifiers. Yield was roughly 500,000 cDNA molecules from approximately 0.91 to 9.4 million T cells. MiXCR, applied by TCRdb to the PCR reads, yields one record per CDR3 protein. Found here are roughly 400,000 distinct CDR3 sequences, roughly 40% of them singletons; the top ten hold approximately 7.1%. The chain has TRBV20-1 and TRBJ2-7, with 8 nucleotides matching TRBD1. The receptor's source is a girl aged 2-10 years with multiple sclerosis. The material sequenced was blood. This CDR3 reads CSARDVSSWTGSYEQDF. As DNA, the CDR3 is TGCAGTGCTAGAGATGTCTCGTCATGGACAGGGAGTTACGAGCAGGACTTC.